The 26 T cell receptor beta chains given below trace back to one sample, sequenced in a study of CD8 T cells in Susac syndrome. An input of roughly 0.45 to 1 ug of RNA was subjected to reverse transcription using random hexamers. TCRdb re-analysed the immunoSEQ multiplex PCR reads in MiXCR, keeping a single row per CDR3 protein. The table has about 200,000 distinct CDR3 sequences, roughly 94% seen once; the top ten hold around 0.076%. The sequencing sample was made of CD4+ T cells from PBMCs. The source is a human donor with multiple sclerosis.

V gene TRBV9 combines with J gene TRBJ2-1; 7 nucleotides align to TRBD1. This CDR3 is built from 16 residues. With V trimmed by 7 bases and J by 3 bases, 13 bases remained unmatched. Germline-derived CDR1 and CDR2 are SGDLS and YYNGEE. The CDR3 region is CASRPNTGTVYNEQFF. CDR3 DNA sequence: TGTGCCAGCCGGCCCAATACCGGGACAGTCTACAATGAGCAGTTCTTC.

The chain carries TRBV7-2 and TRBJ2-2, with D perhaps matching TRBD1 (6 bases). Trimming took 0 bases from V and 2 from J, leaving 10 bases between them. CDR1 and CDR2 (germline): SGHTA, FQGNSA. The CDR3 has 16 amino acids. The CDR3 region has the DNA TGTGCCAGCAGCTTAGCCAGGGGTCGAAACACCGGGGAGCTGTTTTTT. Translated: CASSLARGRNTGELFF.

This clonotype was seen more than once but under ten times. The chain couples TRBV30 to TRBJ1-2; 8 nucleotides match TRBD1. The CDR3 runs 14 residues. V lost 2 bases, J lost 3 bases, and 5 bases stayed unmatched. CDR1 is GTSNPN, CDR2 SVGIG, per germline (reference sequence). CDR3 DNA sequence: TGTGCCTGGAGTCCCGGACAGGGATACTATGGCTACACCTTC. Its translation is CAWSPGQGYYGYTF.

This chain joins TRBV30 and TRBJ1-1, with a weak D call TRBD1 (6 bases). Germline lookup yields CDR1 GTSNPN and CDR2 SVGIG (reference sequence). Trimming cost V 5 bases and J 5 bases, with 18 bases left between them. The CDR3 loop spans 14 amino acids. The CDR3 protein is CAWSRQGFRTEAFF. The CDR3 DNA reads as TGTGCCTGGTCCAGGCAGGGGTTTAGGACTGAAGCTTTCTTT.

The chain has TRBV3-1 and TRBJ2-3; D unclear. This CDR3 has 13 residues. Germline-derived CDR1 and CDR2 are LGHDT and YNNKEL (reference sequence). Trimming cost V 1 base and J 7 bases, with 9 bases left between them. CDR3 amino acids: CASSQGTDYTQYF. The CDR3 DNA reads as TGTGCCAGCAGCCAAGGGACCGACTATACGCAGTATTTT.

The CDR3 sequence: CSGQTGRDTEAFF. For the CDR3, the DNA is TGCAGCGGACAGACGGGGAGGGACACTGAAGCTTTCTTT. This chain uses TRBV29-1 with TRBJ1-1; D possibly corresponds to TRBD1 (5 bases). Germline V CDR1 and CDR2: SQVTM, ANQGSEA. V lost 7 bases, J lost 3 bases, and 15 bases lay in between. CDR3 length: 13 residues. The full variable domain, rest sourced from reference TRBV29-1 and TRBJ1-1, is SAVISQKPSRDICQRGTSLTIQCQVDSQVTMMFWYRQQPGQSLTLIATANQGSEATYESGFVIDKFPISRPNLTFSTLTVSNMSPEDSSIYLCSGQTGRDTEAFFGQGTRLTVV.

The rearrangement uses TRBV29-1 and TRBJ2-6, with D unclear. Germline-derived CDR1 and CDR2 are SQVTM and ANQGSEA. The CDR3 totals 13 residues. V dropped 4 bases and J dropped 0 bases, with 4 bases sitting between them. The DNA of the CDR3 is TGCAGCGTTGTACCCTCTGGGGCCAACGTCCTGACTTTC. This sequence encodes CSVVPSGANVLTF.

This rearrangement joins TRBV29-1 to TRBJ2-5, with D perhaps being TRBD1 or TRBD2 (5 bases each). The V and J ends lost 6 bases and 5 bases respectively, with 13 bases between them. From germline, CDR1 is SQVTM and CDR2 ANQGSEA. The CDR3 covers 12 residues. The CDR3 is CSVTSGAETQYF. The CDR3 DNA sequence: TGCAGCGTGACCTCCGGGGCGGAGACCCAGTACTTC.

This chain uses TRBV9 with TRBJ2-1; a possible D gene is TRBD2 (7 bases). The germline V and J ends were trimmed by 1 base and 1 base, with 12 bases remaining between them. The CDR3 contains 16 residues. Germline values: CDR1 SGDLS, CDR2 YYNGEE. CDR3 DNA: TGTGCCAGCAGCGTATTAGGGGGGGCGTCCTACAATGAGCAGTTCTTC. Translating it yields CASSVLGGASYNEQFF.

V gene TRBV3-1 combines with J gene TRBJ2-5; D may correspond to TRBD1 or TRBD2 (5 bases each). Trimming took off 5 bases at V and 1 base at J, with 14 bases between the two ends. The CDR3 has 15 amino acids. Per the germline V gene, CDR1 is LGHDT and CDR2 is YNNKEL (reference sequence). The CDR3 DNA sequence: TGTGCCAGCAGCGCTAACCTCGGGGCCCAAGAGACCCAGTACTTC. Translated, it gives CASSANLGAQETQYF.

This chain joins TRBV5-6 and TRBJ2-5, with D perhaps TRBD1 (6 bases). From germline, CDR1 is SGHDT and CDR2 YYEEEE. The V and J ends lost 4 bases and 1 base respectively, with 14 bases between them. This CDR3 spans 15 amino acids. CDR3 sequence: CASSHRDPIQETQYF. As DNA, the CDR3 is TGTGCCAGCAGCCACAGGGATCCTATCCAAGAGACCCAGTACTTC.

The CDR3: CATPDANGYTF. DNA of the CDR3: TGTGCCACTCCGGACGCGAATGGCTACACCTTC. The chain carries TRBV19 and TRBJ1-2; D unclear. The ends were cut back, 10 bases at V and 6 bases at J, with 12 bases in the middle. The CDR3 is 11 residues long. Germline loops: CDR1 LNHDA, CDR2 SQIVND (reference sequence). Full variable domain (missing parts from reference TRBV19 and TRBJ1-2): DGGITQSPKYLFRKEGQNVTLSCEQNLNHDAMYWYRQDPGQGLRLIYYSQIVNDFQKGDIAEGYSVSREKKESFPLTVTSAQKNPTAFYLCATPDANGYTFGSGTRLTVV.

V is TRBV20-1 and J is TRBJ1-1, with unresolved D. The CDR3 extends over 11 amino acids. CDR1 DFQATT and CDR2 SNEGSKA come from the germline V gene (reference sequence). V was shortened by 4 bases and J by 6 bases, with 9 bases between the two germline ends. CDR3: CSATPVAEAFF. CDR3 bases: TGCAGTGCTACTCCGGTTGCTGAAGCTTTCTTT.

This clonotype was counted a single time. This chain joins TRBV3-1 and TRBJ1-1; the D is unclear. Trimming pared 2 bases from V and 12 bases from J, leaving 13 bases between. The CDR3 runs 12 residues. Germline V gene lookup returns CDR1 LGHDT and CDR2 YNNKEL (reference sequence). In DNA form, the CDR3 reads TGTGCCAGCAGCCAATCGAGGGCGCGAACTTTCTTT. It codes for CASSQSRARTFF.

This clonotype was observed once. The chain has TRBV19 and TRBJ1-1; TRBD1 is a possible D gene (5 bases). Trimming took 10 bases from V and 1 from J, leaving 13 bases between them. The CDR3 totals 13 residues. Germline V gives CDR1 LNHDA, CDR2 SQIVND (reference sequence). CDR3 in DNA: TGTGCCACCAGGGACGACCGGAACACTGAAGCTTTCTTT. This encodes CATRDDRNTEAFF. Filled out from reference TRBV19 and TRBJ1-1, the complete variable domain reads DGGITQSPKYLFRKEGQNVTLSCEQNLNHDAMYWYRQDPGQGLRLIYYSQIVNDFQKGDIAEGYSVSREKKESFPLTVTSAQKNPTAFYLCATRDDRNTEAFFGQGTRLTVV.

J is TRBJ1-2 and V is TRBV9; D uncertain. The CDR3 covers 13 residues. Looked up from germline, CDR1 is SGDLS and CDR2 is YYNGEE. The V end lost 4 bases, the J end lost 4 bases, and 11 bases lay between the germline ends. The CDR3 is CASSPGSPYGYTF. The CDR3 bases are TGTGCCAGCAGCCCCGGCAGCCCCTATGGCTACACCTTC.

This chain's CDR3 is CASSQVPEGIQYF. CDR3 bases: TGTGCCAGCAGCCAAGTCCCTGAGGGCATTCAGTACTTC. The chain has TRBV3-1 and TRBJ2-4, with D tentatively TRBD2 (5 bases). CDR3 length: 13 amino acids. CDR1 and CDR2 (germline): LGHDT, YNNKEL (reference sequence). The ends were cut back, 1 base at V and 9 bases at J, with 10 bases in the middle. The full variable domain, its missing parts supplied by reference TRBV3-1 and TRBJ2-4, is DTAVSQTPKYLVTQMGNDKSIKCEQNLGHDTMYWYKQDSKKFLKIMFSYNNKELIINETVPNRFSPKSPDKAHLNLHINSLELGDSAVYFCASSQVPEGIQYFGAGTRLSVL.

The CDR3 loop reads CAWSPGPGYTF. The CDR3 DNA follows: TGTGCCTGGAGTCCGGGCCCCGGCTACACCTTC. The chain joins TRBV30 to TRBJ1-2, with D uncertain. The CDR3 sequence is 11 residues long. V was shortened by 2 bases and J by 8 bases, with 9 bases between the two germline ends. In germline, CDR1 is GTSNPN, CDR2 SVGIG (reference sequence).

V usage is TRBV15 and J usage is TRBJ1-5, with 9 bases identical to TRBD1. This CDR3 has 15 residues. The germline gives CDR1 LNHNV, CDR2 YYDKDF (reference sequence). V lost 2 bases, J lost 4 bases, and 3 bases stayed unmatched. For the CDR3, the DNA is TGTGCCACCAGCAGACCGGGACAGGGAAATCAGCCCCAGCATTTT. This translates into CATSRPGQGNQPQHF.

This clonotype was found once. The CDR3 is CASKRGQETQYF. CDR3 DNA: TGTGCCAGCAAAAGGGGGCAGGAGACCCAGTACTTC. This chain links TRBV2 with TRBJ2-5; 7 bases fit TRBD1. This CDR3 has 12 residues. The germline V gene encodes CDR1 SNHLY and CDR2 FYNNEI. The trim removed 7 bases at V and 5 bases at J, leaving 4 bases unmatched.

The chain couples TRBV10-3 to TRBJ1-4; possible D gene TRBD1, 6 bases. V dropped 5 bases and J dropped 7 bases, with 8 bases sitting between them. Germline V gene sequence: CDR1 ENHRY, CDR2 SYGVKD. This CDR3 has 12 residues. The CDR3: CAISKQGEKLFF. CDR3 bases: TGTGCCATCAGTAAACAGGGTGAAAAACTGTTTTTT.

The genes are TRBV3-1 and TRBJ1-2, with 8 bases identical to TRBD1. V was clipped by 1 base and J by 6 bases; unmatched bases: 7. The CDR3 is 15 residues long. CDR1 is LGHDT, CDR2 YNNKEL, per germline (reference sequence). CDR3 nucleotides: TGTGCCAGCAGCCAAGCCCCGGACAGGGTCGATGGCTACACCTTC. Its translation: CASSQAPDRVDGYTF. The variable domain in full, completed from reference TRBV3-1 and TRBJ1-2, reads DTAVSQTPKYLVTQMGNDKSIKCEQNLGHDTMYWYKQDSKKFLKIMFSYNNKELIINETVPNRFSPKSPDKAHLNLHINSLELGDSAVYFCASSQAPDRVDGYTFGSGTRLTVV.

This chain joins TRBV9 and TRBJ2-2; possible D gene TRBD2, 6 bases. Germline lookup yields CDR1 SGDLS and CDR2 YYNGEE. The CDR3 covers 15 residues. Between the trimmed V and J ends, which lost 1 base and 2 bases, there was a span of 9 bases. The CDR3 bases are TGTGCCAGCAGCGTAACTAGCTCTAACACCGGGGAGCTGTTTTTT. The encoded protein is CASSVTSSNTGELFF. The full variable domain, its missing parts supplied by reference TRBV9 and TRBJ2-2, is DSGVTQTPKHLITATGQRVTLRCSPRSGDLSVYWYQQSLDQGLQFLIQYYNGEERAKGNILERFSAQQFPDLHSELNLSSLELGDSALYFCASSVTSSNTGELFFGEGSRLTVL.

This chain connects TRBV4-2 to TRBJ1-1; D gene uncertain. The CDR3 totals 13 residues. The germline CDR1 and CDR2 sequences are LGHNA and YNFKEQ. The ends were cut back, 0 bases at V and 8 bases at J, with 10 bases in the middle. CDR3 coding DNA: TGTGCCAGCAGCCAAGAAAGGAGGGCGGAAGCTTTCTTT. It translates to CASSQERRAEAFF.

The chain has TRBV20-1 and TRBJ1-1; D unclear. The germline V gene encodes CDR1 DFQATT and CDR2 SNEGSKA (reference sequence). The CDR3 length is 14 residues. V lost 0 bases, J lost 5 bases, and 13 bases lay in between. The CDR3 coding sequence is TGCAGTGCTAGAGAGGAGGGCTTAGGAACTGAAGCTTTCTTT. Translated: CSAREEGLGTEAFF.

The chain employs TRBV12-3 or TRBV12-4 and TRBJ1-1; 7 nucleotides match TRBD1. The V and J ends lost 10 bases and 9 bases, in that order; junction bases with no gene match: 5. The CDR3 is 10 amino acids. CDR3 DNA sequence: TGTGCCACCGGGACAGAACAAGCTTTCTTT. As protein: CATGTEQAFF.